A selection of T cell receptor beta chains follows, all from one sample in a study of shared clonotypes between healthy human individuals. Data came from immunoSEQ multiplex PCR; TCRdb stores just in-frame clones and leaves some out. The sample shows approximately 2,000,000 clones, about 90% of them seen only once. Sample: naive CD4+ T cells from PBMCs. The origin of the receptors is a man between 18 and 35 years old in good health. Some clones in this sample may be carry-over from other donors' samples. The conserved cysteine and the conserved F or W are not part of the CDR3 here. Each record gives: V gene, J gene, CDR3 protein.

v_call: TRBV6-1
j_call: TRBJ1-4
cdr3_aa: ASGTGVGEKLF

v_call: TRBV28
j_call: TRBJ1-2
cdr3_aa: ASSSSGLSSRGYT

v_call: TRBV19
j_call: TRBJ2-7
cdr3_aa: ASRGSGTSYEQY

v_call: TRBV5-1
j_call: TRBJ2-1
cdr3_aa: ASNEGTSTGGF

v_call: TRBV19
j_call: TRBJ1-1
cdr3_aa: ASSIKQAINTEAF

v_call: TRBV19
j_call: TRBJ1-5
cdr3_aa: ASKGGQGAQPQH

v_call: TRBV30
j_call: TRBJ1-1
cdr3_aa: AWSVSSLEAF

v_call: TRBV11-2
j_call: TRBJ2-7
cdr3_aa: ASSQGPDRAREQY

v_call: TRBV28
j_call: TRBJ1-2
cdr3_aa: ASRASGGGYT

v_call: TRBV28
j_call: TRBJ2-5
cdr3_aa: ASEPQAGVETQY

v_call: TRBV19
j_call: TRBJ1-5
cdr3_aa: ASSMGWVSGAYQPQH

v_call: TRBV28
j_call: TRBJ1-4
cdr3_aa: ASSGRDRAWEKLF

v_call: TRBV10-3
j_call: TRBJ2-1
cdr3_aa: AITSQSTSGGNEQF

v_call: TRBV5-4
j_call: TRBJ2-7
cdr3_aa: ASSLGQPSYEQY

v_call: TRBV10-3
j_call: TRBJ1-1
cdr3_aa: AIRSTVLNTEAF

v_call: TRBV21-1
j_call: TRBJ1-1
cdr3_aa: ASSTPIWDLNTEAF

v_call: TRBV4-2
j_call: TRBJ2-1
cdr3_aa: ASSHAGLYTSSYNEQF

v_call: TRBV6-1
j_call: TRBJ2-3
cdr3_aa: ASSEITDTQY

v_call: TRBV7-9
j_call: TRBJ2-5
cdr3_aa: ASSASSGRASTPRTQY

v_call: TRBV13
j_call: TRBJ2-3
cdr3_aa: ASSSPRDSFDTQY

v_call: TRBV21-1
j_call: TRBJ2-6
cdr3_aa: ASSKVGSGANVLT

v_call: TRBV9
j_call: TRBJ1-2
cdr3_aa: ASSKSVGVNYGYT

v_call: TRBV29-1
j_call: TRBJ1-2
cdr3_aa: SVTRDRGSYGYT

v_call: TRBV5-6
j_call: TRBJ2-3
cdr3_aa: ASSSLQGADTQY

v_call: TRBV27
j_call: TRBJ2-3
cdr3_aa: ASSTASTDTQY

v_call: TRBV27
j_call: TRBJ2-2
cdr3_aa: ASSINTGELF

v_call: TRBV7-2
j_call: TRBJ2-1
cdr3_aa: ASSVERLAGNEQF

v_call: TRBV27
j_call: TRBJ2-1
cdr3_aa: ASSFAGHPGNEQF

v_call: TRBV19
j_call: TRBJ1-3
cdr3_aa: ASSMGQAPGNTIY

v_call: TRBV7-9
j_call: TRBJ1-1
cdr3_aa: ASRPGARGTEAF

v_call: TRBV20-1
j_call: TRBJ2-7
cdr3_aa: SPLAGEQY

v_call: TRBV5-1
j_call: TRBJ1-1
cdr3_aa: ASSLVPQKRNTEAF

v_call: TRBV29-1
j_call: TRBJ2-3
cdr3_aa: SVEDRTGADTQY

v_call: TRBV29-1
j_call: TRBJ2-1
cdr3_aa: SVAGGPAREQF

v_call: TRBV5-4
j_call: TRBJ1-3
cdr3_aa: ASSLRGGRGNTIY

v_call: TRBV19
j_call: TRBJ2-6
cdr3_aa: ASSILGDPSGANVLT

v_call: TRBV19
j_call: TRBJ2-7
cdr3_aa: ASRHHGQGDSYEQY

v_call: TRBV10-3
j_call: TRBJ2-3
cdr3_aa: AISGDYSSTDTQY

v_call: TRBV5-1
j_call: TRBJ2-5
cdr3_aa: ASSLAAGGPGRETQY

v_call: TRBV28
j_call: TRBJ1-2
cdr3_aa: ASRGPGQSNYGYT

v_call: TRBV28
j_call: TRBJ2-7
cdr3_aa: ASSSNLYEQY

v_call: TRBV6-6
j_call: TRBJ1-4
cdr3_aa: ASSYRSAEKLF

v_call: TRBV10-3
j_call: TRBJ1-2
cdr3_aa: AISGYPGHGYT

v_call: TRBV13
j_call: TRBJ2-5
cdr3_aa: ASSLGRGIETQY

v_call: TRBV2
j_call: TRBJ2-7
cdr3_aa: ASSEWQSSYEQY

v_call: TRBV28
j_call: TRBJ2-5
cdr3_aa: ASRGAGGYQETQY

v_call: TRBV9
j_call: TRBJ2-1
cdr3_aa: ASSVHGDEQF

v_call: TRBV28
j_call: TRBJ2-5
cdr3_aa: AGSTPGAQETQY

v_call: TRBV7-3
j_call: TRBJ1-1
cdr3_aa: ASSARQGMNTEAF

v_call: TRBV28
j_call: TRBJ2-1
cdr3_aa: ASTTGTKRYNEQF

v_call: TRBV9
j_call: TRBJ2-6
cdr3_aa: ASSVSGTSGANVLT

v_call: TRBV5-6
j_call: TRBJ1-3
cdr3_aa: ASTLSGGNTIY

v_call: TRBV12-5
j_call: TRBJ1-1
cdr3_aa: ASPVWAPSEGTEAF

v_call: TRBV5-1
j_call: TRBJ2-1
cdr3_aa: ASSQDSPFYNEQF

v_call: TRBV5-4
j_call: TRBJ2-7
cdr3_aa: ASSLGFYEQY

v_call: TRBV9
j_call: TRBJ2-7
cdr3_aa: ASSVGLAYEQY

v_call: TRBV7-9
j_call: TRBJ2-2
cdr3_aa: ASSRTGGDTGELF